Sequencing of this TCR beta chain was carried out in a study of T-cell reconstitution after alpha-beta-depleted transplantation in children (dated by TCRdb to 2016 to 2017). Notes on the research overall: Using TCR repertoire profiling, the study quantitatively followed how T-cell immune reconstitution unfolded in children after TCRalphabeta/CD19-depleted allogeneic hematopoietic cell transplantation.

Library preparation was by PCR. The sample was run on an Illumina HiSeq 2500. TCR libraries were prepared with molecular barcoding, using unique molecular identifiers to normalize TCRbeta repertoire quantification. TCRdb redid the processing of the public reads, applying fastp at Q25 and MiXCR, and retained in-frame beta chains. All rows with the same CDR3 protein become a single entry with the most common DNA and genes. Across this sample there are about 540,000 distinct CDR3 sequences, with approximately 16% seen only once. The ten largest account for around 3.3% of the sample. The count of this clonotype is one. Its antigen is still unknown. There are no base qualities to consult, and no much larger clone falls within one base. The receptor comes from a human donor who donated a stem cell graft to a child with acute lymphoblastic leukemia. The sequencing used PBMCs from the stem cell graft donor, collected from the stem cell graft.

CDR3 region: CASSLAAAGGDTQYF. The nucleotide sequence is given as TGTGCCAGCAGCTTAGCAGCGGCGGGGGGGGATACGCAGTATTTT. The chain joins TRBV7-2 to TRBJ2-3, and TRBD2 aligns with 9 junction nucleotides. The CDR3 starts with the cysteine, ends with the phenylalanine, and has 15 residues. Only the CDR3 portion is preserved as DNA: 45 bases, with reading frame beginning at the first base. In the germline V gene, CDR1 corresponds to SGHTA and CDR2 to FQGNSA. For this chain, trimming is 0 bases at the V end and 6 bases at the J end, and the number of junction bases without a gene match is 4.